The 25 T cell receptor beta chains reported below all come from one sample, sequenced in a study of shared clonotypes between healthy human individuals. Assay: immunoSEQ multiplex PCR; the TCRdb copy retains only in-frame clones and omits some. The repertoire holds 2 million to 2.5 million clones, with 90% to 95% as singletons. Sequencing used naive CD4+ T cells sorted from blood. Sample subset: CD45RA+ positively selected. The receptors come from a man aged 18 to 30 in good health.

In DNA form, the CDR3 reads TGCAGCATTTCGGACAGTACTAACTATGGCTACACCTTC. This encodes CSISDSTNYGYTF. This chain joins TRBV29-1 and TRBJ1-2; tentative D call: TRBD1 (6 bases). The CDR3 covers 13 residues. Between the trimmed V and J ends, which lost 8 bases and 0 bases, there was a span of 13 bases. CDR1 is SQVTM and CDR2 is ANQGSEA in the germline V gene.

V is TRBV27 and J is TRBJ1-2, with 7 bases identical to TRBD1. Trimming at V came to 2 bases and at J to 1 base, leaving 7 bases not matched to a gene. Germline V lookup: CDR1 MNHEY, CDR2 SMNVEV (reference sequence). The CDR3 runs 16 residues. The CDR3 reads CASSLMGTEDNYGYTF. The DNA of the CDR3 is TGTGCCAGCAGTTTAATGGGGACAGAGGATAACTATGGCTACACCTTC.

Details on this clone: Within the sample, other DNA sequences also encode this same CDR3. The chain couples TRBV19 to TRBJ1-3, with D perhaps matching TRBD1 (5 bases). The length of the CDR3 is 13 residues. V was trimmed by 5 bases and J by 1 base, leaving 6 bases between them. Looked up from germline, CDR1 is LNHDA and CDR2 is SQIVND (reference sequence). CDR3: CASSQGSGNTIYF. DNA for the CDR3: TGTGCCAGTAGTCAGGGATCTGGAAACACCATATATTTT.

V gene TRBV12-5 combines with J gene TRBJ2-2, with unresolved D. V lost 5 bases to trimming and J lost 6 bases, with 7 bases between them. This CDR3 has 12 residues. CDR1 and CDR2 from the germline V gene are LGHNT and FRNRAP. The CDR3 reads CASGPGPGELFF. The CDR3 coding sequence is TGTGCTAGTGGTCCCGGACCCGGGGAGCTGTTTTTT.

This chain uses TRBV6-1 with TRBJ2-3; no clear D gene. Germline CDR1 is MNHNS and CDR2 is SASEGT. The V end was cut by 6 bases, the J end by 0 bases, with 10 bases between. The CDR3 is made up of 14 amino acids. CDR3 residues: CASRLHDSTDTQYF. CDR3 in DNA: TGTGCCAGCAGACTTCACGATAGCACAGATACGCAGTATTTT.

The chain carries TRBV15 and TRBJ2-1; D uncertain. Trimming cost V 7 bases and J 7 bases, with 8 bases left between them. CDR1 is LNHNV and CDR2 is YYDKDF in the germline V gene (reference sequence). CDR3 length: 11 residues. The CDR3 is CATTANNEQFF. In nucleotides, the CDR3 is TGTGCCACCACCGCGAATAATGAGCAGTTCTTC.

This chain joins TRBV4-1 and TRBJ2-7; possibly TRBD1 for D (7 bases). V was pared by 0 bases and J by 2 bases, with 20 bases between. The CDR3 runs 18 residues. Germline V gene data show CDR1 as MGHRA and CDR2 as YSYEKL. CDR3 DNA sequence: TGCGCCAGCAGCCAAGATAGGGGGGAGACAGGGAGTACCTACGAGCAGTACTTC. Translation: CASSQDRGETGSTYEQYF.

The chain is built from TRBV25-1 and TRBJ1-1, with TRBD1 matching 9 bases. The CDR3 is 15 amino acids. CDR1 is MGHDK, CDR2 SYGVNS, per germline. J lost 5 bases, V lost 4 bases, and 8 bases had no gene match. This chain's CDR3 is CASSAAGQGRTEAFF. The CDR3 DNA sequence: TGTGCCAGCAGTGCAGCTGGACAGGGGAGGACTGAAGCTTTCTTT.

Concerning this clone itself: Other DNA sequences in this sample translate to the same CDR3. The rearrangement joins TRBV18 to TRBJ1-5; D not certain. CDR3 length equals 13 residues. Per the germline V gene, CDR1 is KGHSH and CDR2 is LQKENI. V lost 0 bases and J lost 4, with 4 bases in between. CDR3 DNA: TGTGCCAGCTCACCACCGGGGAATCAGCCCCAGCATTTT. As protein: CASSPPGNQPQHF.

V usage is TRBV5-6 and J usage is TRBJ1-2, with D possibly being TRBD1 (5 bases). This CDR3 comprises 17 residues. Germline V CDR1 and CDR2: SGHDT, YYEEEE. Trimming removed 4 bases at V and 4 bases at J, with 23 bases between. CDR3 nucleotides: TGTGCCAGCAGCCTGGGGACCGCCGCTGAAAAGAGCTATGGCTACACCTTC. This translates into CASSLGTAAEKSYGYTF.

The count of this clone is one. V gene TRBV11-2 combines with J gene TRBJ2-5; D may correspond to TRBD1 or TRBD2 (6 bases each). This CDR3 has 14 residues. The germline CDR1 and CDR2 sequences are SGHAT and FQNNGV. V lost 4 bases to trimming and J lost 4 bases, with 13 bases between them. CDR3 DNA: TGTGCCAGCAGCTCAAGGGGGGAGCGAGAGACCCAGTACTTC. Translation gives CASSSRGERETQYF.

In DNA form, the CDR3 reads TGTGCCAGCACGGAGGGGTACCCCGGCTACACCTTC. Amino acids: CASTEGYPGYTF. The rearrangement joins TRBV6-5 to TRBJ1-2; tentative D call: TRBD1 (5 bases). Germline CDR1 is MNHEY and CDR2 is SVGAGI. The CDR3 is 12 amino acids. Deletions cut 7 bases from V and 8 bases from J, with 14 bases between.

V gene TRBV7-8 combines with J gene TRBJ2-7, with D uncertain. Between the trimmed V and J ends, which lost 5 bases and 4 bases, there was a span of 9 bases. Germline CDR1 SGHVS, CDR2 FQNEAQ. The CDR3 runs to 12 residues. The CDR3 spells CASSPQKYEQYF. Here the CDR3 DNA reads TGTGCCAGCAGCCCACAAAAATACGAGCAGTACTTC. The variable domain in full, completed from reference TRBV7-8 and TRBJ2-7, reads GAGVSQSPRYKVAKRGQDVALRCDPISGHVSLFWYQQALGQGPEFLTYFQNEAQLDKSGLPSDRFFAERPEGSVSTLKIQRTQQEDSAVYLCASSPQKYEQYFGPGTRLTVT.

The chain links TRBV2 to TRBJ1-5; D perhaps matches TRBD1 (6 bases). Trimming took off 6 bases at V and 6 bases at J, with 15 bases between the two ends. Germline V gives CDR1 SNHLY, CDR2 FYNNEI. The CDR3 is 14 amino acids. CDR3 sequence (DNA): TGTGCCAGCAGGGCGGGGGGGCTTACTCAGCCCCAGCATTTT. Translation: CASRAGGLTQPQHF.

This rearrangement joins TRBV27 to TRBJ1-1; D not resolved. With 4 bases removed from V and 1 base from J, the gap between germline ends came to 13 bases. CDR1 is MNHEY, CDR2 SMNVEV, per germline (reference sequence). The CDR3 has 15 amino acids. For the CDR3, the DNA is TGTGCCAGCAGTTCCCTCCGGGCCCCGAACACTGAAGCTTTCTTT. Protein: CASSSLRAPNTEAFF.

Notes on this clone: This sample also contains other DNA sequences that code for the same CDR3. The chain links TRBV10-3 to TRBJ2-1; the match to TRBD1 covers 7 bases. Per the germline V gene, CDR1 is ENHRY and CDR2 is SYGVKD. This CDR3 has 14 residues. Trimming at V came to 0 bases and at J to 7 bases, leaving 3 bases not matched to a gene. The CDR3 here is CAISESGGRNEQFF. The CDR3 nucleotides are TGTGCCATCAGTGAGTCAGGGGGCCGTAATGAGCAGTTCTTC.

The chain is built from TRBV18 and TRBJ1-2; TRBD1 agrees at 7 bases. The V gene end was trimmed by 2 bases and the J gene end by 1 base; junction bases not matched to a gene: 4. Germline lookup yields CDR1 KGHSH and CDR2 LQKENI. This CDR3 is built from 15 residues. The CDR3: CASSPFAGGNYGYTF. Written as DNA, the CDR3 is TGTGCCAGCTCACCATTCGCAGGGGGTAACTATGGCTACACCTTC.

V is TRBV6-5 and J is TRBJ2-3; TRBD2 agrees at 7 bases. The CDR3 is made up of 14 amino acids. The V and J ends lost 8 bases and 5 bases, in that order; junction bases with no gene match: 10. Germline lookup yields CDR1 MNHEY and CDR2 SVGAGI. CDR3 in amino acids: CASWRAGREDTQYF. The CDR3, as DNA: TGTGCCAGCTGGCGAGCGGGGCGGGAAGATACGCAGTATTTT.

This chain connects TRBV30 to TRBJ2-5; D may be TRBD2 (6 bases). CDR3 length: 13 amino acids. CDR1 and CDR2 from the germline V gene are GTSNPN and SVGIG (reference sequence). The ends were cut back, 0 bases at V and 3 bases at J, with 8 bases in the middle. CDR3 protein: CAWSVIAEETQYF. CDR3 coding DNA: TGTGCCTGGAGTGTAATAGCGGAAGAGACCCAGTACTTC.

V usage is TRBV10-3 and J usage is TRBJ2-1, with 11 bases matching TRBD2. The J segment lost 6 bases and the V segment lost 6 bases, leaving 7 bases of the junction unmatched. The CDR3 is made up of 15 amino acids. Per the germline V gene, CDR1 is ENHRY and CDR2 is SYGVKD. The CDR3 DNA follows: TGTGCCATCAGACGAACCGGGACTAGCGGCAATGAGCAGTTCTTC. It is translated as CAIRRTGTSGNEQFF.

This chain connects TRBV27 to TRBJ2-7; 10 bases agree with TRBD1. CDR1 and CDR2 from the germline V gene are MNHEY and SMNVEV (reference sequence). The CDR3 loop spans 14 amino acids. The ends lost 6 bases at V and 1 base at J; junction bases unmatched: 3. In DNA, the CDR3 is TGTGCCAGCAGGCGGGACAGGGGTTCCTACGAGCAGTACTTC. Its protein product is CASRRDRGSYEQYF.

V is TRBV11-2 and J is TRBJ2-5; possible D gene TRBD1, 5 bases. The V gene's germline CDR1 is SGHAT and CDR2 FQNNGV. The CDR3 totals 14 residues. V lost 0 bases and J lost 4, with 9 bases in between. The CDR3 is CASSLDVQVETQYF. The CDR3 DNA reads as TGTGCCAGCAGCTTAGATGTACAGGTAGAGACCCAGTACTTC.

J is TRBJ1-3 and V is TRBV6-5, with a weak D call TRBD1 (5 bases). V was cut by 2 bases and J by 2 bases, with 7 bases left in between. The CDR3 extends over 14 amino acids. Germline CDR1 and CDR2: MNHEY and SVGAGI. The CDR3 protein is CASSYEGAGNTIYF. The CDR3 DNA follows: TGTGCCAGCAGTTACGAAGGGGCTGGAAACACCATATATTTT.

The V gene is TRBV29-1, the J gene TRBJ1-2; D possibly corresponds to TRBD1 (6 bases). V was trimmed by 4 bases and J by 2 bases, leaving 17 bases between them. Germline V gene sequence: CDR1 SQVTM, CDR2 ANQGSEA. This CDR3 has 15 amino acids. CDR3 coding DNA: TGCAGCGTTGTCGGTCCGGGGGCGGGCAACTATGGCTACACCTTC. Translation: CSVVGPGAGNYGYTF.

This clone was recorded only once. This chain uses TRBV12-5 with TRBJ1-1, with TRBD1 identical over 7 bases. CDR1 is LGHNT, CDR2 FRNRAP, per germline. The CDR3 extends over 17 amino acids. With 2 bases clipped from V and 2 bases from J, the junction kept 11 bases outside the gene matches. CDR3 loop: CASGLPRGTEANTEAFF. The CDR3 coding sequence is TGTGCTAGTGGTTTGCCTAGGGGGACAGAAGCCAACACTGAAGCTTTCTTT. The variable domain in full, completed from reference TRBV12-5 and TRBJ1-1, reads DARVTQTPRHKVTEMGQEVTMRCQPILGHNTVFWYRQTMMQGLELLAYFRNRAPLDDSGMPKDRFSAEMPDATLATLKIQPSEPRDSAVYFCASGLPRGTEANTEAFFGQGTRLTVV.